Each of the 4 T cell receptor beta chains below was sequenced from the same sample in a study of blood T cell repertoires in COVID-19. TCRdb's copy holds only in-frame clones and misses some; the assay was immunoSEQ multiplex PCR. The sample records some 140,000 clones, roughly four fifths being singletons. Material for sequencing was peripheral blood. The receptors stem from a man older than 75 with acute or convalescent COVID-19.

About this clone: The sample holds other DNA sequences that translate to the same CDR3. J is TRBJ1-1 and V is TRBV18; D not certain. Trimming took off 2 bases at V and 1 base at J, with 5 bases between the two ends. The germline CDR1 and CDR2 sequences are KGHSH and LQKENI. There are 13 residues in the CDR3. CDR3 sequence: CASSPSGNTEAFF. Here the CDR3 DNA reads TGTGCCAGCTCACCATCCGGGAACACTGAAGCTTTCTTT.

The chain uses TRBV6-2 or TRBV6-3 and TRBJ1-5, with a possible D match to TRBD1 (5 bases). This CDR3 is built from 15 residues. Deletions cut 2 bases from V and 0 bases from J, with 8 bases between. The germline gives CDR1 MNHEY, CDR2 SVGEGT. This CDR3 reads CASSYPGYSNQPQHF. The CDR3 region has the DNA TGTGCCAGCAGTTACCCAGGGTATAGCAATCAGCCCCAGCATTTT.

The chain links TRBV29-1 to TRBJ2-5, with a weak D call TRBD2 (5 bases). Germline CDR1 reads SQVTM; CDR2 reads ANQGSEA. This CDR3 comprises 14 residues. The V and J ends lost 2 bases and 5 bases respectively, with 15 bases between them. CDR3 DNA: TGCAGCGTTGAACTCAGGACTGGGTTGGAGACCCAGTACTTC. It translates to CSVELRTGLETQYF.

V gene TRBV2 combines with J gene TRBJ2-2; perhaps TRBD2 as D (5 bases). Trimming shortened V by 8 bases and J by 7 bases, and 14 bases separated the two germline ends. Germline CDR1 SNHLY, CDR2 FYNNEI. This CDR3 has 13 residues. CDR3: CASAGIRDGELFF. Written as DNA, the CDR3 is TGTGCCAGCGCCGGGATTAGGGACGGGGAGCTGTTTTTT. Complete variable domain (other parts from reference TRBV2 and TRBJ2-2): EPEVTQTPSHQVTQMGQEVILRCVPISNHLYFYWYRQILGQKVEFLVSFYNNEISEKSEIFDDQFSVERPDGSNFTLKIRSTKLEDSAMYFCASAGIRDGELFFGEGSRLTVL.